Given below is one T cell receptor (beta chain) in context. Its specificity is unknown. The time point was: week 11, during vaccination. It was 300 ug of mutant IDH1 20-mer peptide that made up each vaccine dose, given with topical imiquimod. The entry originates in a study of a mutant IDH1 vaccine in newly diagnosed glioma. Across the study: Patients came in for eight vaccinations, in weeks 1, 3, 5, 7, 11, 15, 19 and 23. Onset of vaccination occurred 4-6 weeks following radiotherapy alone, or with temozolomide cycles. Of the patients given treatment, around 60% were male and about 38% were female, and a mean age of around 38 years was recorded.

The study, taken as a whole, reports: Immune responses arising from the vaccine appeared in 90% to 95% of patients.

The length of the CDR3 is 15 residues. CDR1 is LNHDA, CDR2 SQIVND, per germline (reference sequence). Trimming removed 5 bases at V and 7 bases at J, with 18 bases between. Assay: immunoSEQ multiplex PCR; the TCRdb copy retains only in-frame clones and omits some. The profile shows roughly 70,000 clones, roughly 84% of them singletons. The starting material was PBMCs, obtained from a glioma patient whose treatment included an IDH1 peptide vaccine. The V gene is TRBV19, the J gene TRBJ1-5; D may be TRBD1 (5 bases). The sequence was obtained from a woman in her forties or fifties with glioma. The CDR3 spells CASSPAPWGSQPQHF. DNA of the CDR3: TGTGCCAGTAGTCCCGCCCCCTGGGGCAGCCAGCCCCAGCATTTT.